This T cell receptor (beta chain) emerged from a study of blood T cell repertoires in COVID-19 (TCRdb year 2020). Regarding the study in general: The collaborator samples originated in the United States, Italy and Spain and spanned the acute and convalescent phases of COVID-19. Where HLA class I and class II types were available, the types were taken from metadata supplied by the sample provider, not from assay-based typing. Samples came from the ongoing ImmuneRACE study (first 160 participants) plus 1,254 subjects from 6 global collaborators. Subjects who had been exposed to COVID-19, were actively infected with it, or had recovered from it provided the deeply sampled blood TCRbeta repertoires that made up the dataset. Nearly every sample came with metadata listing a de-identified subject ID, COVID-19 status, age in years and sex. The repertoires were made available in a free public database intended to serve as a resource for research on the immune response to SARS-CoV-2. The material from the prospective study consisted of cDNA or gDNA derived from T cells, B-cell-depleted T cells, or PBMCs. Overall study outcomes, separate from this receptor: The amount of clinical and demographic metadata varied by source and participant and was provided uncurated.

TCRbeta CDR3 regions were amplified from genomic DNA by means of the immunoSEQ Assay, a bias-controlled multiplex PCR. Under the source paper's analysis protocol: Nucleated cell counts per sample were estimated from amplification of reference gene primers within the assay. Sequence reads were collapsed and filtered to measure the absolute abundance of every unique TCRbeta CDR3 rearrangement. For each sample, productive Simpson clonality was calculated as the square root of Simpson's diversity index across productive rearrangements. In its TCRdb copy, this immuneACCESS table keeps in-frame sequences only and misses some clones. Where compared with another copy, unresolved V genes explain less than half of these, and the others have no known cause. The DNA was the basis for D and trimming; V, J and clone size are from that table. The sample yields about 480,000 clones; about 88% were counted once. The leading ten clones occupy around 0.92% of the sample.

For this clone: The antigen it binds to is not known. The sample holds no much larger clone one base away, and base qualities are not on file.

In Seattle, one collaborating source enrolled patients while the infection was active and tracked those patients longitudinally over the course of disease. The collaborating institutions used their own protocols to collect whole blood in K2EDTA tubes. For TCRbeta analysis, collaborator samples were shipped as frozen whole blood, as isolated PBMCs, or as DNA extracted from either sample type. Cut back by 8 bases and 4 bases, the V and J ends lie 15 bases apart. CDR3 length: 13 amino acids, cysteine to phenylalanine. The CDR3 DNA has 39 bases and is translated from base 1. Via the germline V gene (reference sequence), CDR1 is MNHEY and CDR2 SMNVEV.

This sequence uses TRBV27 and TRBJ2-7; TRBD1 is perhaps the D gene, given 6 matching bases. This TCR was recovered from a man between 18 and 29 years old with COVID-19, enrolled during active disease. The sample was peripheral blood. CDR3 reads: CASGDRPRYEQYF. The DNA sequence is as follows: TGTGCCAGCGGAGACAGGCCAAGGTACGAGCAGTACTTC.